Listed below are T cell receptor beta chains from one sample, sequenced in a study of blood T cell repertoires in COVID-19. The method was immunoSEQ multiplex PCR; TCRdb's version includes in-frame clones alone and lacks a portion of them. The sample contains roughly 140,000 clones, approximately 80% of which appear only once. The sequencing input was PBMCs or T cells enriched from blood (not recorded which). Receptor source: a woman between 18 and 30 years old who had been exposed to COVID-19. CDR3s include the opening cysteine and the closing phenylalanine or tryptophan.

cdr3_aa j_call v_call
CASSVQGAGELFF TRBJ2-2 TRBV9
CASSPVGQGANTEAFF TRBJ1-1 TRBV18
CASSYLGTSGLNEQFF TRBJ2-1 TRBV6-5
CASSQVQGASYEQYF TRBJ2-7 TRBV14
CASSAHAGTYNEQFF TRBJ2-1 TRBV2
CASSLLGQNSPLHF TRBJ1-6 TRBV7-8
CASSEEQQMNTEAFF TRBJ1-1 TRBV6-1
CASSVLAGEVHEQFF TRBJ2-1 TRBV6-4
CASSVRDRGSEGYTF TRBJ1-2 TRBV9
CAGNRGQGYGYTF TRBJ1-2 TRBV30
CAINSLASTGELFF TRBJ2-2 TRBV10-3
CASSVAGQGAYEQYF TRBJ2-7 TRBV9
CASSISREGREQYF TRBJ2-7 TRBV10-1
CASSVLAANEQFF TRBJ2-1 TRBV6-4
CATSRDYGQGGGELFF TRBJ2-2 TRBV15
CASSLVSGLNNEQFF TRBJ2-1 TRBV5-1
CASSRLAGANEQYF TRBJ2-7 TRBV6-5
CASSLGRPSTDTQYF TRBJ2-3 TRBV18
CATSRDSREETQYF TRBJ2-5 TRBV15
CASSPRDEQYF TRBJ2-7 TRBV7-9
CASSLPPQGSGNTIYF TRBJ1-3 TRBV7-9
CASSSGQNEKLFF TRBJ1-4 TRBV28
CAIRPTGDPQAFF TRBJ1-1 TRBV10-3
CASGPDSHTDTQYF TRBJ2-3 TRBV28
CAISESTHSNQPQHF TRBJ1-5 TRBV10-3
CASRPGTGLSTF TRBJ1-2 TRBV12-3/TRBV12-4
CASSSGGSVDTQYF TRBJ2-3 TRBV28
CASSEPGRVYEQYF TRBJ2-7 TRBV2
CASRRQSTYGYTF TRBJ1-2 TRBV12-3/TRBV12-4
CSVEVAGSNTGELFF TRBJ2-2 TRBV29-1
CAWSAGLLPSYEQYF TRBJ2-7 TRBV30
CASTPGRVQFF TRBJ2-1 TRBV7-2
CASSHLLDRGNYGYTF TRBJ1-2 TRBV3-1/TRBV3-2
CASSQGGVEGNQPQHF TRBJ1-5 TRBV4-2
CASSDDRGAYGYTF TRBJ1-2 TRBV25-1
CASSTYAGDSYGYTF TRBJ1-2 TRBV27
CASGSQASGANVLTF TRBJ2-6 TRBV6-5
CASRETGGSTKNIQYF TRBJ2-4 TRBV19
CSASHGVSEQYF TRBJ2-7 TRBV20-1
CASSEYGQGTGGWNEQFF TRBJ2-1 TRBV25-1
CASSPNQGGGQPQHF TRBJ1-5 TRBV19
CASRAPSGSSYNEQFF TRBJ2-1 TRBV28
CASSQSVLETQYF TRBJ2-5 TRBV14
CASSEGREDYTF TRBJ1-2 TRBV25-1
CASSTGQVGNTIYF TRBJ1-3 TRBV7-2
CASSLPLRGSYGYTF TRBJ1-2 TRBV7-9
CASSLSSLAGVSTDTQYF TRBJ2-3 TRBV28
CASSQLLVSYEQYF TRBJ2-7 TRBV4-1
CASSVDQGGKWEQYF TRBJ2-7 TRBV9
CASSKPIAAAEQYF TRBJ2-7 TRBV28
CASSPSQGSQYF TRBJ2-3 TRBV6-5